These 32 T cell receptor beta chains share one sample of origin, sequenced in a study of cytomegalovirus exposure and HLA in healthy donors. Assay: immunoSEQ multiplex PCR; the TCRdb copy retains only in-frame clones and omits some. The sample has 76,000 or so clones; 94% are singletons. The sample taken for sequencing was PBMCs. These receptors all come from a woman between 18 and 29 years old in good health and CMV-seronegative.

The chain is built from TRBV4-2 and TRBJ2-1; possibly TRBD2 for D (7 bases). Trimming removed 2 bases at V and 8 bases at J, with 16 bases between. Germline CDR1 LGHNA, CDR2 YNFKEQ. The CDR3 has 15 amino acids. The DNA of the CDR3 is TGTGCCAGCAGCCAAACAACGGGGGGCATGGATGAGCAGTTCTTC. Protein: CASSQTTGGMDEQFF.

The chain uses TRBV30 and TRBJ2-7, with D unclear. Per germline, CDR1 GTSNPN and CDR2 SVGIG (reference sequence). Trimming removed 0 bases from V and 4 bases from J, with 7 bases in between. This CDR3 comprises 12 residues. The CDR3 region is CAWSVRGYEQYF. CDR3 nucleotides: TGTGCCTGGAGTGTACGAGGATACGAGCAGTACTTC.

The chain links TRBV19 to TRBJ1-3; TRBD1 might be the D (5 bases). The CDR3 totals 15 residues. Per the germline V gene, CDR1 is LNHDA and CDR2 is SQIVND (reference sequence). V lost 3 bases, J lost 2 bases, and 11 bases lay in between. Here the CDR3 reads CASSIQGAAGNTIYF. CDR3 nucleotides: TGTGCCAGTAGTATTCAGGGTGCGGCTGGAAACACCATATATTTT.

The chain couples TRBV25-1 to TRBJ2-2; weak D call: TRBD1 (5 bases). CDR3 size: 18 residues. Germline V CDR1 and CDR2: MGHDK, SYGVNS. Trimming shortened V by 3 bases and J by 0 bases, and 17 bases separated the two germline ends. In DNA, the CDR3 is TGTGCCAGCAGTGACTCCCCGTGGGGCAGACCGAACACCGGGGAGCTGTTTTTT. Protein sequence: CASSDSPWGRPNTGELFF.

The DNA for the CDR3 is TGTGCCAGTAGACGAGGGCTGGGGTGGGATCAGCCCCAGCATTTT. This encodes CASRRGLGWDQPQHF. This chain links TRBV19 with TRBJ1-5; no clear D gene. Trimming left V 6 bases short and J 5 bases short, with 17 bases between. From germline, CDR1 is LNHDA and CDR2 SQIVND (reference sequence). The CDR3 contains 15 residues. The variable domain in full, completed from reference TRBV19 and TRBJ1-5, reads DGGITQSPKYLFRKEGQNVTLSCEQNLNHDAMYWYRQDPGQGLRLIYYSQIVNDFQKGDIAEGYSVSREKKESFPLTVTSAQKNPTAFYLCASRRGLGWDQPQHFGDGTRLSIL.

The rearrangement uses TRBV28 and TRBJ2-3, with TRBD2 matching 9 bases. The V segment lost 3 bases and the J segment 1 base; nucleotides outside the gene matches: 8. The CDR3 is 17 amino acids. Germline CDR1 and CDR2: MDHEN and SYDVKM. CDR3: CASSLALAGDRTDTQYF. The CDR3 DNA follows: TGTGCCAGCAGTTTGGCTTTAGCGGGGGACCGCACAGATACGCAGTATTTT.

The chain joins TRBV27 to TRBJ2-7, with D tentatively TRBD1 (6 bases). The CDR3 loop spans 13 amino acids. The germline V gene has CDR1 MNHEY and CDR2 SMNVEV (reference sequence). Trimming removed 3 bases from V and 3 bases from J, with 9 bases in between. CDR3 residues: CASSFGQYYEQYF. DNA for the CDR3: TGTGCCAGCAGTTTCGGACAGTACTACGAGCAGTACTTC.

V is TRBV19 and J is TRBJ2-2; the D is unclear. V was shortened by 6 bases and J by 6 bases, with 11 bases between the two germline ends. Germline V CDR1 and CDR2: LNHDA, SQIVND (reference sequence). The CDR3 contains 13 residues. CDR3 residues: CASRVPEAGELFF. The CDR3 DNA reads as TGTGCCAGTAGAGTACCAGAAGCCGGGGAGCTGTTTTTT.

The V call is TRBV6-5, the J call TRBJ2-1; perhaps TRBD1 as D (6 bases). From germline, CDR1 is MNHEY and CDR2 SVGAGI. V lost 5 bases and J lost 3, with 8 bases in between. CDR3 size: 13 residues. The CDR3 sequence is CASSLQGYNEQFF. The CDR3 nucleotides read TGTGCCAGCAGTCTACAGGGCTACAATGAGCAGTTCTTC.

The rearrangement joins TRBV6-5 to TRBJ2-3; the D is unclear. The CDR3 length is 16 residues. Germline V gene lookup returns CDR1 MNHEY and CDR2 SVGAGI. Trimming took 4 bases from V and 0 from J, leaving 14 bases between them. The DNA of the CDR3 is TGTGCCAGCAGTTTATTCTCAGCGATAAGCACAGATACGCAGTATTTT. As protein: CASSLFSAISTDTQYF.

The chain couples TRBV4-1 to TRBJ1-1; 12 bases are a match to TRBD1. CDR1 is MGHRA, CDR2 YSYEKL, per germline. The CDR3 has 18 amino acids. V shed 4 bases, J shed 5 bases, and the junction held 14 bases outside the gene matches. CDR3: CASSPRTGTGGEWTEAFF. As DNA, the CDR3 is TGCGCCAGCAGCCCCAGGACCGGGACAGGGGGCGAGTGGACTGAAGCTTTCTTT.

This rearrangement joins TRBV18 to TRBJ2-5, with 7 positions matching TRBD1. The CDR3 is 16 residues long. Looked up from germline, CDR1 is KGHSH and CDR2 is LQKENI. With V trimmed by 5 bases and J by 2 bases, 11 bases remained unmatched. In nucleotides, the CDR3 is TGTGCCAGCTCAAAGCGTACGGGACAGTCTCAAGAGACCCAGTACTTC. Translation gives CASSKRTGQSQETQYF.

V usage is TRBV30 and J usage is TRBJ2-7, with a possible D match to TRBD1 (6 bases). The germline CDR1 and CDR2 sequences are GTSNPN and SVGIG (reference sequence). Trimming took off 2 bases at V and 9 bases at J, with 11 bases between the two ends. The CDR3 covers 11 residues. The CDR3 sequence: CAWSYTGLQYF. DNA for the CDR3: TGTGCCTGGAGTTATACAGGGTTGCAGTACTTC.

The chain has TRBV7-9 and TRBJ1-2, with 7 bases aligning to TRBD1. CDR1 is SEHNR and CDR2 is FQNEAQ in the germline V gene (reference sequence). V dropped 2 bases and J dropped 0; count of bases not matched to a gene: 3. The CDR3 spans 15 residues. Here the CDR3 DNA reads TGTGCCAGCAGCTTAACAGGGGCGTCTAACTATGGCTACACCTTC. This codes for CASSLTGASNYGYTF.

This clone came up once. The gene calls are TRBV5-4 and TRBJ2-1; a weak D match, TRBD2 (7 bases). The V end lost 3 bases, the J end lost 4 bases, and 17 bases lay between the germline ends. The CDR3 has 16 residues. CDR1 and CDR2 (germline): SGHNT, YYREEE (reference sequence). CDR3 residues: CASSSLWGGEYNEQFF. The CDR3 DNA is TGTGCCAGCAGCTCGCTTTGGGGGGGCGAGTACAATGAGCAGTTCTTC.

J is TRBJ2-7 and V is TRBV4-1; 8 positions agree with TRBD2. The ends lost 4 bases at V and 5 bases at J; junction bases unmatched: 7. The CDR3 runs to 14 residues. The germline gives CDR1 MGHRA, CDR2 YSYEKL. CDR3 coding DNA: TGCGCCAGCAGCCGACGGGAGGGCCCCGACGAGCAGTACTTC. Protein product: CASSRREGPDEQYF.

The CDR3 bases are TGCGCCAGCAGCTTGATTAAAGAGAACGCCATTGAAGAGACCCAGTACTTC. Translated: CASSLIKENAIEETQYF. The V call is TRBV5-1, the J call TRBJ2-5; D is ambiguous. Germline V gene data show CDR1 as SGHRS and CDR2 as YFSETQ. Trimming took 1 base from V and 3 from J, leaving 19 bases between them. This CDR3 region has 17 residues.

The CDR3 region is CASSVGASGAQETQYF. CDR3 DNA: TGTGCCAGCAGCGTAGGGGCTAGCGGGGCACAAGAGACCCAGTACTTC. The J gene is TRBJ2-5, the V gene TRBV9; the match to TRBD2 covers 9 bases. The germline V gene has CDR1 SGDLS and CDR2 YYNGEE. The V segment lost 0 bases and the J segment 2 bases; nucleotides outside the gene matches: 5. The CDR3 is made up of 16 amino acids.

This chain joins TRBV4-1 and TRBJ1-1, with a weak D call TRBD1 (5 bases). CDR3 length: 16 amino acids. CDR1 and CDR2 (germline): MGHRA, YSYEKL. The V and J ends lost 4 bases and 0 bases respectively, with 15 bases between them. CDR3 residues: CASSRGTVELNTEAFF. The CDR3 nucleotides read TGCGCCAGCAGCCGCGGGACGGTAGAGCTGAACACTGAAGCTTTCTTT.

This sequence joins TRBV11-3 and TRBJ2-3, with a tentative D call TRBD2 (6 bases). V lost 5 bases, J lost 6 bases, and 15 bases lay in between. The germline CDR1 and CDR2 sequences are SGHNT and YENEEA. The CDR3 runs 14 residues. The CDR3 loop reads CASSTRLVEDTQYF. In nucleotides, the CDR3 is TGTGCCAGCAGCACAAGACTAGTGGAGGATACGCAGTATTTT.

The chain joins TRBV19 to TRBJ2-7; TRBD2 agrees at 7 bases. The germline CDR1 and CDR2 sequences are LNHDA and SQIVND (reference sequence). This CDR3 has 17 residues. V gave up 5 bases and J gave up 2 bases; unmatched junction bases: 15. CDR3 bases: TGTGCCAGTAGTTCGGGTTTCGCGGGAGCCTATACCTACGAGCAGTACTTC. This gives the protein CASSSGFAGAYTYEQYF.

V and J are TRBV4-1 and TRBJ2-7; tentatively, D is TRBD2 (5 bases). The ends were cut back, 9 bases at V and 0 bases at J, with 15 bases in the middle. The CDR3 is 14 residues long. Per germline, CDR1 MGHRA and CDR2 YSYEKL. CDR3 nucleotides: TGCGCCAGTTCAAGGACTTCTAGCTCCTACGAGCAGTACTTC. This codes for CASSRTSSSYEQYF.

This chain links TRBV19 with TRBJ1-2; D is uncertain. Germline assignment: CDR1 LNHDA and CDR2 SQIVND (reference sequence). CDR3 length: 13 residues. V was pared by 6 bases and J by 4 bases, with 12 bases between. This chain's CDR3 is CASRSRGSYGYTF. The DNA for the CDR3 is TGTGCCAGTAGATCTCGCGGATCCTATGGCTACACCTTC.

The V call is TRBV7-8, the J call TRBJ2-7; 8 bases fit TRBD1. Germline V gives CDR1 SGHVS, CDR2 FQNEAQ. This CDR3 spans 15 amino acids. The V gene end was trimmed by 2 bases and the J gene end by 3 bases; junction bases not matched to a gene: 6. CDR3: CASSLFQGAYYEQYF. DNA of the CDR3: TGTGCCAGCAGCTTATTCCAGGGGGCGTACTACGAGCAGTACTTC.

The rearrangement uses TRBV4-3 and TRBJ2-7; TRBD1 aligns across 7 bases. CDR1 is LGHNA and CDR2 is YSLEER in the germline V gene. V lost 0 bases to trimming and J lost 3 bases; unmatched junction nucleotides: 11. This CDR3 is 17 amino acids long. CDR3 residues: CASSQDRVSGQLYEQYF. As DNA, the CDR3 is TGCGCCAGCAGCCAAGATCGAGTTTCGGGACAGCTCTACGAGCAGTACTTC.

The CDR3 loop reads CASSPQGGDYLAEQFF. The CDR3 bases are TGTGCCAGCTCACCCCAAGGGGGCGATTATCTCGCCGAGCAGTTCTTC. V gene TRBV18 combines with J gene TRBJ2-1; TRBD1 matches 7 bases. Trimming cost V 3 bases and J 10 bases; bases outside gene matches: 15. The V gene's germline CDR1 is KGHSH and CDR2 LQKENI. The CDR3 sequence is 16 residues long.

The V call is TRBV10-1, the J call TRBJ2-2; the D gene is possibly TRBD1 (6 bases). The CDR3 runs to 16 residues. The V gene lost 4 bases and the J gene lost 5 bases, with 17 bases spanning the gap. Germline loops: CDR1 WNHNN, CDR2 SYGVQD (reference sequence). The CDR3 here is CASSGIGTTGTGELFF. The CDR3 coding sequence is TGCGCCAGCAGTGGTATTGGGACCACAGGGACCGGGGAGCTGTTTTTT.

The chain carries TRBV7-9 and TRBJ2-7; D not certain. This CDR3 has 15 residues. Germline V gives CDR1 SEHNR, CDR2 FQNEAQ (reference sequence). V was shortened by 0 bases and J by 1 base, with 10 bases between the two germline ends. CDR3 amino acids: CASSLAAGSSYEQYF. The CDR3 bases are TGTGCCAGCAGCTTAGCGGCAGGTTCATCCTACGAGCAGTACTTC.

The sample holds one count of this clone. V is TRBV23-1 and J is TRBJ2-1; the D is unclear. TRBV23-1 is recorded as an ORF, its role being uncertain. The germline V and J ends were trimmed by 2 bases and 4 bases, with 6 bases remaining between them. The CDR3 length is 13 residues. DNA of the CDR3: TGCGCCAGCAGTCAACCGACTTACAATGAGCAGTTCTTC. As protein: CASSQPTYNEQFF.

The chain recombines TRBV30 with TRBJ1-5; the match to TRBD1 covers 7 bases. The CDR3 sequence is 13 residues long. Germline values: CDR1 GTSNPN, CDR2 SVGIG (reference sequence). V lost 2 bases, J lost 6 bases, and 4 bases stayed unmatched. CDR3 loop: CAWSQGGTQPQHF. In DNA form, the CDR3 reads TGTGCCTGGAGTCAGGGGGGCACTCAGCCCCAGCATTTT. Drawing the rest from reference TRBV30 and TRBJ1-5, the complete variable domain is SQTIHQWPATLVQPVGSPLSLECTVEGTSNPNLYWYRQAAGRGLQLLFYSVGIGQISSEVPQNLSASRPQDRQFILSSKKLLLSDSGFYLCAWSQGGTQPQHFGDGTRLSIL.

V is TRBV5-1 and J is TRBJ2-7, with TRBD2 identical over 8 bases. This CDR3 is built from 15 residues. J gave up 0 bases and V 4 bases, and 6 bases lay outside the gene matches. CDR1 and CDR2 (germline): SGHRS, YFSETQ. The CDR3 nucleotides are TGCGCCAGCAGCCGAAGCGGGGGAGACTCCTACGAGCAGTACTTC. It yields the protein CASSRSGGDSYEQYF.

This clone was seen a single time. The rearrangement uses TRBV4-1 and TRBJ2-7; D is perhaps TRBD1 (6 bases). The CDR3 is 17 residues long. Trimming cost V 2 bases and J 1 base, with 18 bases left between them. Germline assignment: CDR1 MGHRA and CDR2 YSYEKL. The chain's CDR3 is CASSQKGDFTESYEQYF. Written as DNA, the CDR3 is TGCGCCAGCAGCCAAAAGGGGGATTTCACAGAGTCCTACGAGCAGTACTTC.